This T cell receptor beta chain was profiled in a study of blood T cells in healthy people across ages. Study observations and caveats: As age increased, TCR beta diversity per million T cells fell in a roughly linear fashion. More naive CD4+ cells and higher diversity marked long-lived donors relative to aged donors.

In this sample, this clonotype turned up a few times. Its target is unknown. In each sample, at least 6.5 million PBMCs were isolated. With a J-beta primer mix and a sample-barcoded 5' primer, a second PCR ran about 6 to 11 cycles. A template-switch adaptor with 12 random nucleotides tagged each cDNA molecule. TCRdb re-derived calls from the 5' RACE reads in MiXCR, one entry per CDR3 protein. The table shows 1.5 million to 2 million distinct CDR3 sequences, with roughly 49% occurring only once. CDR3 size: 13 residues. CDR1 and CDR2 (germline): SQVTM, ANQGSEA. V lost 5 bases to trimming and J lost 9 bases, with 17 bases between them.

The clonotype originates from a woman aged 40-49 years in good health. V gene TRBV29-1 combines with J gene TRBJ1-5; D is ambiguous. The sequencing input was blood. The CDR3 spells CSVYERALGPQHF. CDR3 DNA sequence: TGCAGCGTTTATGAGAGGGCTTTGGGGCCCCAGCATTTT.